This T cell receptor beta chain was captured in a study of blood T cells in healthy people across ages. Study results and limitations: Diversity of TCR beta per million T cells declined in a roughly linear way with age.

All donors came from Russia, were Caucasian and healthy, and spanned ages roughly 6 to 100. The CDR3 contains 15 residues. V lost 2 bases to trimming and J lost 0 bases, with 10 bases between them. Per the germline V gene, CDR1 is KGHSH and CDR2 is LQKENI. Using a J-beta primer mix together with a sample-barcoded 5' primer, a second PCR was run for about 7 to 12 cycles. TCRdb reprocessed the 5' RACE reads with MiXCR, giving one entry per CDR3 protein. The table shows approximately 690,000 distinct CDR3 sequences, with 58% occurring only once. As to this clonotype: Its antigen is not known.

The sequenced material came from blood. The chain carries TRBV18 and TRBJ1-1; D gene uncertain. This sequence originates from a man aged 60 to 75 in good health. The CDR3 DNA sequence: TGTGCCAGCTCACCAACTCAACAGATGAACACTGAAGCTTTCTTT. Its protein product is CASSPTQQMNTEAFF.